The source of this TCR beta chain is a study of T cells in Graves' hyperthyroidism and ophthalmopathy. There are 15 residues in the CDR3. From germline, CDR1 is SEHNR and CDR2 FQNEAQ (reference sequence). The V and J ends lost 1 base and 1 base respectively, with 10 bases between them. Using around 10 ml of fresh peripheral blood, PBMCs were prepared. This clonotype was found a few times. Amplified regions were TCR beta CDR3 sequences from RNA transcripts. Researchers ran a first-round RT-PCR on the TCR CDR3 using the HTBI primer set. TCRdb redid the calling of the multiplex PCR reads with MiXCR, one entry per CDR3 protein. This table has some 360,000 distinct CDR3 sequences, less than 20% appearing once.

The material sequenced was blood. The chain carries TRBV7-9 and TRBJ1-1; tentatively, D is TRBD1 (5 bases). This clonotype originated in a woman between 40 and 50 years old with Graves' ophthalmopathy. Here the CDR3 reads CASSLDPGRNTEAFF. CDR3 DNA sequence: TGTGCCAGCAGCTTAGACCCAGGGAGGAACACTGAAGCTTTCTTT.